Listed here is a single T cell receptor beta chain. This record comes from a study of blood T cell repertoires in COVID-19. Study in general: Whether acute or convalescent, the COVID-19 samples came from the United States, Italy and Spain.

The V and J ends lost 6 bases and 5 bases respectively, with 17 bases between them. There are 15 residues in the CDR3. Germline CDR1 LNHDA, CDR2 SQIVND (reference sequence). Clones were sequenced by immunoSEQ multiplex PCR, and TCRdb holds only the in-frame ones, with some missing. The table lists 250,000 or so clones, around 84% of them singletons, with 1.5% to 2% in the top ten. The chain carries TRBV19 and TRBJ1-3, with D perhaps TRBD1 (6 bases). The receptor was isolated from a woman aged 50 to 60 who had recovered from COVID-19. Input material: PBMCs or T cells enriched from blood (not recorded which). CDR3 in amino acids: CASSEPGTTRNTIYF. Written as DNA, the CDR3 is TGTGCCAGTAGCGAACCCGGGACAACGAGAAACACCATATATTTT.